This T cell receptor beta chain was profiled in a study of T-cell reconstitution after alpha-beta-depleted transplantation in children (dated by TCRdb to 2016 to 2018). For the study in its entirety: Using TCR repertoire profiling, the study followed T-cell immune reconstitution in a quantitative way in children after TCRalphabeta/CD19-depleted allogeneic hematopoietic cell transplantation.

The investigation overall reported the following: The high TCRbeta diversity at day 60 in some patients was ascribed to recipient T cells and intrathymic progenitors that had survived conditioning. Over the following months the frequencies of hyperexpanded clones went down, and after one year T-cell counts and TCRbeta diversity were mostly credited to newly produced T cells. About two months after transplant, the apparently early recovery of alphabetaT-cell counts reportedly depended on just several hundred clones that had expanded rapidly and came from non-depleted graft cells.

Receptor libraries were prepared by PCR. The instrument was an Illumina HiSeq 2500. TCR library preparation used molecular barcoding, with unique molecular identifiers applied to normalize quantification of the TCRbeta repertoire. The public reads were reanalyzed by TCRdb: fastp trimming at Q25, MiXCR alignment, in-frame beta chains only. CDR3 protein duplicates are merged, each entry listing the most common genes and DNA. Here the sample has over 150,000 distinct CDR3 sequences; over 8.5% occur a single time. Jointly, the top ten make up approximately 13% of the sample. This clonotype was picked up many times. The antigen this receptor binds is unknown. There are no base qualities to consult, and no much larger clone falls within one base. Including the terminal cysteine and phenylalanine, the CDR3 comprises 16 residues. The DNA shown is the 48-base CDR3, in frame from base 1. Via the germline V gene (reference sequence), CDR1 is DFQATT and CDR2 SNEGSKA. V lost 2 bases and J lost 0 bases; the stretch between them is 13 bases long.

The treatment or condition label, read with the paper, signifies: allogeneic hematopoietic cell transplantation with graft depleted of TCRalphabeta T cells and CD19 B cells. TCRalphabeta/CD19-depleted allogeneic hematopoietic cell grafts were given to the transplant recipients, all of whom were children. The material was PBMCs, obtained before TCRalphabeta/CD19-depleted stem cell transplant. The clonotype originates from a boy between 2 and 10 years old with acute myeloid leukemia, due to receive a stem cell transplant. The rearranged chain carries TRBV20-1 and TRBJ2-2; the D gene identity is not certain. The CDR3 reads as follows: CSARKLGRTNTGELFF. The bases read TGCAGTGCTAGAAAACTGGGCAGGACGAACACCGGGGAGCTGTTTTTT.